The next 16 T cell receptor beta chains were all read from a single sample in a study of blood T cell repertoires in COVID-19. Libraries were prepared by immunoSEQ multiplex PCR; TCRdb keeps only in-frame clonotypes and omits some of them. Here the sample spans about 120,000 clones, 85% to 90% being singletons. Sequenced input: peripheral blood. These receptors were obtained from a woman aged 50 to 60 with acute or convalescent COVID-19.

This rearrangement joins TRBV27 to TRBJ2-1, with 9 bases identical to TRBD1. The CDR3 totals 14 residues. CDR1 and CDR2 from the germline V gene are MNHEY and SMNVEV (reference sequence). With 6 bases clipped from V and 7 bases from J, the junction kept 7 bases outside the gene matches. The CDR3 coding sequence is TGTGCCAGCAGCTGGACAGGGGAGATGAATGAGCAGTTCTTC. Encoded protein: CASSWTGEMNEQFF.

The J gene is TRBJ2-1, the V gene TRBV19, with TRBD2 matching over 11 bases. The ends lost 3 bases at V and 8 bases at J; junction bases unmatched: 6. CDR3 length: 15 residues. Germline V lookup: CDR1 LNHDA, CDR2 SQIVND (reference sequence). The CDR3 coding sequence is TGTGCCAGTAGTATTACTAGCGGGAGTAAAGATGAGCAGTTCTTC. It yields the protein CASSITSGSKDEQFF.

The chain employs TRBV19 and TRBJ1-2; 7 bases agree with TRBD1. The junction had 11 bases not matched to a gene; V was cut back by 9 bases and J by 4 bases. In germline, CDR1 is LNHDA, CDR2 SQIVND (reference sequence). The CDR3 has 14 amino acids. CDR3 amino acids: CASGPGQSLYGYTF. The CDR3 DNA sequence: TGTGCCAGCGGACCGGGACAGAGTCTCTATGGCTACACCTTC.

The CDR3 spells CASSPGGADGYTF. Written as DNA, the CDR3 is TGTGCCAGCAGCCCGGGTGGCGCAGATGGCTACACCTTC. The chain couples TRBV12-3 or TRBV12-4 to TRBJ1-2; no clear D gene. This CDR3 is built from 13 residues. Trimming left V 6 bases short and J 6 bases short, with 14 bases between.

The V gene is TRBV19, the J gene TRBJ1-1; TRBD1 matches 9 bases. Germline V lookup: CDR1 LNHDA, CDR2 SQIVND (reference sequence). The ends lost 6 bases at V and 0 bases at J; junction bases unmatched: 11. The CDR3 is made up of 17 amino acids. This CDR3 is CASRSLGQGHMNTEAFF. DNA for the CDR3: TGTGCCAGTAGGAGCCTGGGACAGGGACACATGAACACTGAAGCTTTCTTT.

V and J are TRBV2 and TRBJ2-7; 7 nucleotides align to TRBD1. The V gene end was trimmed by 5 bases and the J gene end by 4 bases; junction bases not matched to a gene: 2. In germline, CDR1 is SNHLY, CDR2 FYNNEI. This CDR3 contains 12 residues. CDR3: CASSTQGYEQYF. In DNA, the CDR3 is TGTGCCAGCAGTACACAGGGGTACGAGCAGTACTTC.

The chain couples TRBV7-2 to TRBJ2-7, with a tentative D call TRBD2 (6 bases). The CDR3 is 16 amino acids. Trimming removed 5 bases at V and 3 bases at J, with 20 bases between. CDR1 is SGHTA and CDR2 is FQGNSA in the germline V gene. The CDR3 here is CASSPGVGRGNYEQYF. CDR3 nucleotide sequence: TGTGCCAGCAGCCCCGGCGTGGGGCGGGGAAACTACGAGCAGTACTTC.

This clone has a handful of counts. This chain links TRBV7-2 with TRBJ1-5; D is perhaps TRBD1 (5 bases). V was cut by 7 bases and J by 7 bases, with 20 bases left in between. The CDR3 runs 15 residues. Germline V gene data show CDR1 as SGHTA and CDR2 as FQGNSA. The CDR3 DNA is TGTGCCAGCACCGTCGGGCCAGCGCGGGGGCAGCCCCAGCATTTT. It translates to CASTVGPARGQPQHF.

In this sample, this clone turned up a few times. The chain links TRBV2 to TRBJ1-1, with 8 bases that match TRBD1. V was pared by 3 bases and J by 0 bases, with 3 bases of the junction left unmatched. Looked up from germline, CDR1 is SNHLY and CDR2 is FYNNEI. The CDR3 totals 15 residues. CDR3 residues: CASSDHRGMNTEAFF. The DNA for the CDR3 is TGTGCCAGCAGTGACCACAGGGGGATGAACACTGAAGCTTTCTTT. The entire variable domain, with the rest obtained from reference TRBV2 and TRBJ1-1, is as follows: EPEVTQTPSHQVTQMGQEVILRCVPISNHLYFYWYRQILGQKVEFLVSFYNNEISEKSEIFDDQFSVERPDGSNFTLKIRSTKLEDSAMYFCASSDHRGMNTEAFFGQGTRLTVV.

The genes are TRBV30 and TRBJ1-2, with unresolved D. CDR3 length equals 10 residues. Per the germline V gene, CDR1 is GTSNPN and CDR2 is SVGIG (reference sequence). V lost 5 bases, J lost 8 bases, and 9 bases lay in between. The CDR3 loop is CAWGEGGYTF. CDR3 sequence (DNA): TGTGCCTGGGGGGAGGGCGGCTACACCTTC.

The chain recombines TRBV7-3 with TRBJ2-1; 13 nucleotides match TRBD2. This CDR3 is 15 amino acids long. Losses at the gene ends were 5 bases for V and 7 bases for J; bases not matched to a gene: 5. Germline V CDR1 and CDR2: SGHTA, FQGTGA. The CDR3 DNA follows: TGTGCCAGCAGCCTCGGACTAGCGGGAGAAAATGAGCAGTTCTTC. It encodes CASSLGLAGENEQFF.

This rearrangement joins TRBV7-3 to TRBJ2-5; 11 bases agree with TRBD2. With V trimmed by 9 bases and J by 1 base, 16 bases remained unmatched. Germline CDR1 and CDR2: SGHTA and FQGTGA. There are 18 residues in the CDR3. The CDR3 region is CARPFGSGTSGPQETQYF. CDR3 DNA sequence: TGTGCCAGACCGTTCGGGAGCGGGACTAGCGGCCCCCAAGAGACCCAGTACTTC. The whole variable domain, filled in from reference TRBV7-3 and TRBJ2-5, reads GAGVSQTPSNKVTEKGKYVELRCDPISGHTALYWYRQSLGQGPEFLIYFQGTGAADDSGLPNDRFFAVRPEGSVSTLKIQRTERGDSAVYLCARPFGSGTSGPQETQYFGPGTRLLVL.

The CDR3 nucleotides are TGTGCCTGGAGTGAACTCGGACAGGGCCGGATTTCTAATGGCTACACCTTC. It yields the protein CAWSELGQGRISNGYTF. This chain connects TRBV30 to TRBJ1-2; 8 nucleotides align to TRBD1. In germline, CDR1 is GTSNPN, CDR2 SVGIG (reference sequence). The V and J ends lost 1 base and 6 bases, in that order; junction bases with no gene match: 16. The CDR3 consists of 17 residues.

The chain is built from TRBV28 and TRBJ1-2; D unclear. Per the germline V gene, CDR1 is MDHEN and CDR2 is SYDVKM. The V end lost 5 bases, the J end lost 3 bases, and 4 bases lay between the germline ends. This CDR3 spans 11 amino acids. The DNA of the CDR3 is TGTGCCAGCAGTCCGGACTATGGCTACACCTTC. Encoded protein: CASSPDYGYTF.

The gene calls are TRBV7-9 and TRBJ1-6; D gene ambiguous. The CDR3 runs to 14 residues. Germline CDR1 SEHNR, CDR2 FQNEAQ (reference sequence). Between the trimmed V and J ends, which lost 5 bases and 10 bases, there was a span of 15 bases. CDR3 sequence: CASSQDGKDSPLHF. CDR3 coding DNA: TGTGCCAGCAGCCAGGACGGGAAGGACTCACCCCTCCACTTT. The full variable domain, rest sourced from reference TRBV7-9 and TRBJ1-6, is DTGVSQNPRHKITKRGQNVTFRCDPISEHNRLYWYRQTLGQGPEFLTYFQNEAQLEKSRLLSDRFSAERPKGSFSTLEIQRTEQGDSAMYLCASSQDGKDSPLHFGNGTRLTVT.

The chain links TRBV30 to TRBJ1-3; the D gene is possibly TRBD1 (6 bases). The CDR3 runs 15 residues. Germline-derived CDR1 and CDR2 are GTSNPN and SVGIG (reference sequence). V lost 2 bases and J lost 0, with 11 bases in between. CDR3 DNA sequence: TGTGCCTGGAGTCCCGGGACACTCTCTGGAAACACCATATATTTT. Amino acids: CAWSPGTLSGNTIYF.